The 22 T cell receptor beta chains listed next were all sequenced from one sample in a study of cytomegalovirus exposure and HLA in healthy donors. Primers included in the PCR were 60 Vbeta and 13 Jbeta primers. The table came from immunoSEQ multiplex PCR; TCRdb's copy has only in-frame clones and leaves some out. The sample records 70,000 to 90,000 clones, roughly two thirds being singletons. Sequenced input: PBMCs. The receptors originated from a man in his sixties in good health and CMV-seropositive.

The DNA for the CDR3 is TGTGCTAGTGGTTTGATGGACAGGACTTCCTATGGCTACACCTTC. Translating gives CASGLMDRTSYGYTF. The chain uses TRBV12-5 and TRBJ1-2; 7 nucleotides align to TRBD1. V was pared by 2 bases and J by 4 bases, with 7 bases of the junction left unmatched. Germline V gene sequence: CDR1 LGHNT, CDR2 FRNRAP. The length of the CDR3 is 15 residues. Full variable domain (missing parts from reference TRBV12-5 and TRBJ1-2): DARVTQTPRHKVTEMGQEVTMRCQPILGHNTVFWYRQTMMQGLELLAYFRNRAPLDDSGMPKDRFSAEMPDATLATLKIQPSEPRDSAVYFCASGLMDRTSYGYTFGSGTRLTVV.

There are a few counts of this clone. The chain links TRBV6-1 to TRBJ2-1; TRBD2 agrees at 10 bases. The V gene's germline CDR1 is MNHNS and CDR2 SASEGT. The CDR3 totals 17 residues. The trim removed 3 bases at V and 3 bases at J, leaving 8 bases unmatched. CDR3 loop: CASSEFVGTSDYNEQFF. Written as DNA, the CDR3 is TGTGCCAGCAGTGAGTTTGTGGGGACTAGCGACTACAATGAGCAGTTCTTC.

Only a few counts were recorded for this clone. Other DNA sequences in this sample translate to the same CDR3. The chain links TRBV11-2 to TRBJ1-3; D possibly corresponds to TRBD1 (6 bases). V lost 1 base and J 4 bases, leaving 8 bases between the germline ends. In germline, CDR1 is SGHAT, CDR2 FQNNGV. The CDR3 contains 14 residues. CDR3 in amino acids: CASSLAGAGNTIYF. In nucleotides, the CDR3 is TGTGCCAGCAGCTTAGCAGGGGCGGGAAACACCATATATTTT.

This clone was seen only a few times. CDR3 amino acids: CASSVPEIIEAFF. CDR3 in DNA: TGTGCCAGCAGTGTGCCGGAGATCATCGAAGCTTTCTTT. The J gene is TRBJ1-1, the V gene TRBV2; D uncertain. The length of the CDR3 is 13 residues. Trimming shortened V by 4 bases and J by 8 bases, and 14 bases separated the two germline ends. Germline V lookup: CDR1 SNHLY, CDR2 FYNNEI.

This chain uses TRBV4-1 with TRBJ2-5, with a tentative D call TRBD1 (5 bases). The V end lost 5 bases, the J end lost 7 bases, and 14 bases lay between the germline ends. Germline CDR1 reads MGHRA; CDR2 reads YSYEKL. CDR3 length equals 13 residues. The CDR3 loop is CASSSTGFGTQYF. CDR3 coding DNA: TGCGCCAGCAGCTCCACAGGTTTCGGGACCCAGTACTTC.

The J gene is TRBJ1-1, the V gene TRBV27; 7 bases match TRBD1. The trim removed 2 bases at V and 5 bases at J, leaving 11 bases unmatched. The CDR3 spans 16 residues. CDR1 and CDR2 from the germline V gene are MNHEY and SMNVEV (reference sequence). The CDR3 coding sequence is TGTGCCAGCAGTTTAATGTCCAGGACAGGATTAACTGAAGCTTTCTTT. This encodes CASSLMSRTGLTEAFF.

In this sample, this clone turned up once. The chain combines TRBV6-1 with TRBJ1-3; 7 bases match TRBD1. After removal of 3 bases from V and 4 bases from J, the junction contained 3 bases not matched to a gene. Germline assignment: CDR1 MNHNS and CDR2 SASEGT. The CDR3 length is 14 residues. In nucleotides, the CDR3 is TGTGCCAGCAGTGAGGAGGGGGCCGGAAACACCATATATTTT. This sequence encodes CASSEEGAGNTIYF.

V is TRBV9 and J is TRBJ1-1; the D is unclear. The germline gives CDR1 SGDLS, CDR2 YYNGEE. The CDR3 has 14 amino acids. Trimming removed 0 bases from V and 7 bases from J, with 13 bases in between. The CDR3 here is CASSVVGGGGEAFF. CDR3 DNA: TGTGCCAGCAGCGTAGTCGGTGGCGGCGGTGAAGCTTTCTTT.

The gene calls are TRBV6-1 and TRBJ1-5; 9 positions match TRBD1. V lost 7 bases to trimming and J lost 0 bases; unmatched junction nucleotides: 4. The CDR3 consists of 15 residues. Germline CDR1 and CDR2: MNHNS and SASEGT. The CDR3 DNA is TGTGCCAGCATTTGGACAGGGGATAGCAATCAGCCCCAGCATTTT. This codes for CASIWTGDSNQPQHF.

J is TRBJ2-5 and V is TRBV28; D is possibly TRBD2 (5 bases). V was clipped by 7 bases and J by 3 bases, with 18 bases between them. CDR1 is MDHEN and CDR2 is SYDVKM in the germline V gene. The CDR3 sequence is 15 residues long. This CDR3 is CASNTIGLVEETQYF. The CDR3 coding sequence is TGTGCCAGCAATACCATAGGACTTGTCGAAGAGACCCAGTACTTC.

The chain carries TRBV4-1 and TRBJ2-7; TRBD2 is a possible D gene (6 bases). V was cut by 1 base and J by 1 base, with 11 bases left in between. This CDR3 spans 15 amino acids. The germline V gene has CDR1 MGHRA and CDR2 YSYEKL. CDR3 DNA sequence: TGCGCCAGCAGCCAAGTTGGGGGGTCGTCCTACGAGCAGTACTTC. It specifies CASSQVGGSSYEQYF.

CDR3 DNA: TGTGCCAGCAGTTCCCCCGGGACAGGGGTATACGAGCAGTACTTC. This sequence encodes CASSSPGTGVYEQYF. The V call is TRBV27, the J call TRBJ2-7, with 10 bases lining up with TRBD1. V lost 4 bases and J lost 4; bases outside the gene matches: 7. The germline gives CDR1 MNHEY, CDR2 SMNVEV (reference sequence). The CDR3 runs 15 residues.

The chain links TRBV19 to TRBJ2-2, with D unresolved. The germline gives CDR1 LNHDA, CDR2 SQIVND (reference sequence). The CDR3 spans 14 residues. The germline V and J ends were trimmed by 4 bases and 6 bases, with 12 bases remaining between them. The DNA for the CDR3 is TGTGCCAGTAGTACGTCAGTCTCTTCCGGGGAGCTGTTTTTT. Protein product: CASSTSVSSGELFF.

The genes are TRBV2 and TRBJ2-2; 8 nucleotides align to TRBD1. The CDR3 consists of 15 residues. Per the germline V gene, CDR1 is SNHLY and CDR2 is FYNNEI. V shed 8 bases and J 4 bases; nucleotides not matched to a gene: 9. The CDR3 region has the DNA TGTGCCAGCTGTCAGATGCAGGGGGCCACCGGGGAGCTGTTTTTT. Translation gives CASCQMQGATGELFF.

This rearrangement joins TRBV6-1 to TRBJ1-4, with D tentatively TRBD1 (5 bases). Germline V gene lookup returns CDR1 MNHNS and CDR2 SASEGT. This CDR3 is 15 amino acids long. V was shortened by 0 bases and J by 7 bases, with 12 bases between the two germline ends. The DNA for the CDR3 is TGTGCCAGCAGTGAAGCGCGGAGGGGTAGTGAAAAACTGTTTTTT. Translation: CASSEARRGSEKLFF.

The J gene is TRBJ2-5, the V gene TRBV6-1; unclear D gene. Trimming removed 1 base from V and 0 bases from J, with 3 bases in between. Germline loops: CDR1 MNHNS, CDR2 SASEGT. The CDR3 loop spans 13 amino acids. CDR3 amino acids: CASSEVDQETQYF. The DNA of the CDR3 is TGTGCCAGCAGTGAAGTAGACCAAGAGACCCAGTACTTC.

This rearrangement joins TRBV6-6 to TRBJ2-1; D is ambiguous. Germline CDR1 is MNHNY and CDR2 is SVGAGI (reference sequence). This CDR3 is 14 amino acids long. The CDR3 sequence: CATTNLPSYNEQFF. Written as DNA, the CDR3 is TGTGCAACCACTAACCTCCCCTCCTACAATGAGCAGTTCTTC.

In DNA, the CDR3 is TGTGCCAGCAGCTCGCCGGCCTATTCGGAGTATGGCTACACCTTC. It codes for CASSSPAYSEYGYTF. This chain joins TRBV7-9 and TRBJ1-2; D not resolved. The germline V and J ends were trimmed by 4 bases and 5 bases, with 17 bases remaining between them. Germline V gene lookup returns CDR1 SEHNR and CDR2 FQNEAQ (reference sequence). This CDR3 has 15 residues.

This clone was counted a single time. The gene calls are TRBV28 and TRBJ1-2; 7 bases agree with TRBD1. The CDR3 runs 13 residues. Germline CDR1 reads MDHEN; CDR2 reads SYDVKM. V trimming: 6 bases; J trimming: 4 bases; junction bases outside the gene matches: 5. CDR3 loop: CASRLGQIYGYTF. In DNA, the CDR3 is TGTGCCAGCAGACTGGGACAGATCTATGGCTACACCTTC.

The CDR3, as DNA: TGTGCTAGTGGTTTGGTTGTTAGCGGGGACACAGATACGCAGTATTTT. It encodes CASGLVVSGDTDTQYF. The rearrangement joins TRBV12-5 to TRBJ2-3; 8 nucleotides align to TRBD2. CDR1 and CDR2 (germline): LGHNT, FRNRAP. This CDR3 has 16 amino acids. V dropped 0 bases and J dropped 2; count of bases not matched to a gene: 4.

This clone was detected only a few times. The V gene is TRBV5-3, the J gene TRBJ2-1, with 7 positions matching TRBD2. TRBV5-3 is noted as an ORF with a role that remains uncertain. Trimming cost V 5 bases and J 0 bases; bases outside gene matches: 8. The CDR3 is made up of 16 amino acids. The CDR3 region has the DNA TGTGCCAGAAGTCTCCCTCTAGCGGCCTCCTACAATGAGCAGTTCTTC. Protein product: CARSLPLAASYNEQFF.

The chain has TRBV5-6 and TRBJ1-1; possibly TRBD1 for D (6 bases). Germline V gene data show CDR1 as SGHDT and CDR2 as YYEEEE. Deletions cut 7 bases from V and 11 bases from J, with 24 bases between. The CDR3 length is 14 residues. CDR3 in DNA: TGTGCCAGCGCCTCGAACCGGCAGGGGAGGGCCGCTTTCTTT. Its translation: CASASNRQGRAAFF.